One sample yielded the 6 T cell receptor beta chains listed below, sequenced in a study of blood T cell repertoires in COVID-19. Some clones are missing from TCRdb's copy, which holds only in-frame ones; the method was immunoSEQ multiplex PCR. The table shows around 190,000 clones, with 87% occurring only once. Sequencing used PBMCs or T cells enriched from blood (not recorded which). These TCRs come from a man younger than 35 with acute COVID-19.

The rearrangement links TRBV5-4 to TRBJ2-7; D is uncertain. Germline lookup yields CDR1 SGHNT and CDR2 YYREEE (reference sequence). CDR3 length: 13 amino acids. Trimming stripped 3 bases from V and 3 bases from J, with 10 bases between. The CDR3 spells CASSSITNYEQYF. In DNA, the CDR3 is TGTGCCAGCAGCTCAATCACAAACTACGAGCAGTACTTC.

Here the CDR3 reads CASSLLYGYTF. The CDR3 region has the DNA TGTGCCAGCAGTTTACTCTATGGCTACACCTTC. The rearrangement uses TRBV28 and TRBJ1-2; D is undetermined. Germline loops: CDR1 MDHEN, CDR2 SYDVKM. The CDR3 consists of 11 residues. V was cut by 2 bases and J by 4 bases, with 2 bases left in between.

The chain joins TRBV4-1 to TRBJ1-1; possibly TRBD1 for D (5 bases). Germline V lookup: CDR1 MGHRA, CDR2 YSYEKL. The CDR3 runs 15 residues. The V end lost 0 bases, the J end lost 4 bases, and 12 bases lay between the germline ends. The CDR3 coding sequence is TGCGCCAGCAGCCAAGATCCCTATAGGGGCACTGAAGCTTTCTTT. Its protein product is CASSQDPYRGTEAFF.

The V call is TRBV9, the J call TRBJ2-1; 7 bases line up with TRBD1. V gave up 0 bases and J gave up 2 bases; unmatched junction bases: 2. This CDR3 comprises 15 residues. CDR1 and CDR2 (germline): SGDLS, YYNGEE. The CDR3 is CASSVGQGAYNEQFF. CDR3 in DNA: TGTGCCAGCAGCGTAGGACAGGGCGCCTACAATGAGCAGTTCTTC.

CDR3 nucleotides: TGTGCCACCCGAATTGAACGGGACGGGGGAACTGAAGCTTTCTTT. It codes for CATRIERDGGTEAFF. The V and J genes are TRBV24-1 and TRBJ1-1, with a possible D match to TRBD1 (5 bases). The CDR3 runs to 15 residues. Germline V gives CDR1 KGHDR, CDR2 SFDVKD. V was trimmed by 9 bases and J by 5 bases, leaving 21 bases between them.

The chain combines TRBV5-6 with TRBJ1-1; 8 positions agree with TRBD1. CDR1 and CDR2 (germline): SGHDT, YYEEEE. With 4 bases clipped from V and 4 bases from J, the junction kept 12 bases outside the gene matches. CDR3 length: 16 residues. The CDR3 is CASSRRQGFGGTEAFF. The CDR3 nucleotides read TGTGCCAGCAGCCGTCGACAGGGGTTTGGGGGCACTGAAGCTTTCTTT.